This paragraph reports one TCR beta chain. The data stem from a study of post-analysis software for immune sequencing data. The TCR beta cDNA libraries carried unique molecular identifiers. TCRdb re-derived calls from the PCR reads in MiXCR, one entry per CDR3 protein. The sample holds around 500,000 distinct CDR3 sequences, 30% to 40% seen once. The clonotype was recovered from a girl under 18 with multiple sclerosis. Source material: blood.

Written as DNA, the CDR3 is TGTGCCAGCAGTGAGGTCAGCCACTATGGCTACACCTTC. Translation: CASSEVSHYGYTF. V usage is TRBV6-1 and J usage is TRBJ1-2; D remains unclear. The CDR3 sequence is 13 residues long. Germline assignment: CDR1 MNHNS and CDR2 SASEGT. The V end was cut by 3 bases, the J end by 3 bases, with 8 bases between.